Shown below are 26 T cell receptor beta chains from a single sample sequenced in a study of tumor-infiltrating lymphocytes in primary liver carcinoma. Unsorted whole blood supplied the RNA, and germline DNA was extracted too. The input was approximately 500 ng total RNA; TCR beta cDNA was made from it with a constant-region primer. Three nested multiplex PCR rounds of slightly modified ARM-PCR generated TCR beta libraries. Two initial PCR rounds of roughly 10 cycles each paired TRBV1-TRBV30 forward primers with a C-beta reverse primer. Each CDR3 protein is one row after TCRdb ran MiXCR on the multiplex PCR reads. The sample gives approximately 330,000 distinct CDR3 sequences, 65% of which show up once; about 6.5% is in the top ten. Sequencing was done on a sample of peripheral blood. These TCRs come from a middle-aged man with primary liver carcinoma and hepatitis B virus infection.

Only one count was recorded for this clonotype. The V gene is TRBV28, the J gene TRBJ1-1; D perhaps matches TRBD1 (5 bases). The CDR3 length is 14 residues. V lost 5 bases, J lost 5 bases, and 15 bases lay in between. Germline V gene data show CDR1 as MDHEN and CDR2 as SYDVKM. In nucleotides, the CDR3 is TGTGCCAGCAGTGCCCCGGGACGGCTTACTGAAGCTTTCTTT. Amino acid sequence: CASSAPGRLTEAFF.

This clonotype was seen a single time. Possible read error: a much larger clone is one base away. The chain uses TRBV6-6 and TRBJ2-5; 8 nucleotides match TRBD2. The V gene end was trimmed by 11 bases and the J gene end by 4 bases; junction bases not matched to a gene: 24. Germline-derived CDR1 and CDR2 are MNHNY and SVGAGI (reference sequence). The CDR3 has 18 residues. The CDR3 reads CAAQPSWRGALTRETQYF. CDR3 DNA sequence: TGTGCCGCCCAGCCCTCTTGGCGGGGGGCCCTGACGCGAGAGACCCAGTACTTC.

For this clonotype: A much larger clone sits a single nucleotide away, making a read error possible. This rearrangement joins TRBV14 to TRBJ1-1, with TRBD1 matching 7 bases. The CDR3 is 15 amino acids. The junction had 8 bases not matched to a gene; V was cut back by 1 base and J by 6 bases. CDR1 and CDR2 from the germline V gene are SGHDN and FVKESK. CDR3 coding DNA: TGTGCCAGCAGCCAAGCCAAGGGGGCAGGTGCTGAAGCTTTCTTT. Its translation is CASSQAKGAGAEAFF.

Worth noting for this clonotype: One end of the junction varies from germline; a read error may be responsible. The chain joins TRBV14 to TRBJ2-7, with 9 bases matching TRBD2. Germline assignment: CDR1 SGHDN and CDR2 FVKESK. The CDR3 length is 17 residues. CDR3 sequence (DNA): TGTGCCAGCAGCCATTTCTCCGCCGGGACTAGCTTCCACGAGGAGTACTTC. Translated, it gives CASSHFSAGTSFHEEYF.

As for this clonotype: At one end, the junction sequence differs from germline, possibly due to a read error. The chain uses TRBV11-2 and TRBJ1-1; 10 nucleotides line up with TRBD1. Germline assignment: CDR1 SGHAT and CDR2 FQNNGV. This CDR3 is 15 amino acids long. CDR3 residues: CASCMTGGSDTEAFF. The CDR3 bases are TGTGCCAGCTGCATGACAGGGGGCTCAGATACTGAAGCCTTCTTT. The variable domain in full, with the rest retrieved from reference TRBV11-2 and TRBJ1-1, is EAGVAQSPRYKIIEKRQSVAFWCNPISGHATLYWYQQILGQGPKLLIQFQNNGVVDDSQLPKDRFSAERLKGVDSTLKIQPAKLEDSAVYLCASCMTGGSDTEAFFGQGTRLTVV.

The chain carries TRBV6-5 and TRBJ1-6; the D gene is possibly TRBD1 (6 bases). The CDR3 is 15 residues long. Per germline, CDR1 MNHEY and CDR2 SVGAGI. V gave up 5 bases and J gave up 9 bases, with 17 bases separating them. The CDR3 coding sequence is TGTGCCAGCAGTGCCGGGGGCACCATCCTTTCACCCCTCCACTTT. It is translated as CASSAGGTILSPLHF.

This clonotype occurred once. This chain connects TRBV11-2 to TRBJ2-2, with D unclear. Germline CDR1 is SGHAT and CDR2 is FQNNGV. The CDR3 runs to 14 residues. As DNA, the CDR3 is TGTCTCAGCAGCTTAGTCAAGAACACCGGGGAGCTGTTTTTT. Protein sequence: CLSSLVKNTGELFF.

Only one count was recorded for this clonotype. Compared with germline, one end of the junction differs, possibly owing to a read error. The chain carries TRBV6-6 and TRBJ1-5, with 7 bases that match TRBD1. This CDR3 is 16 amino acids long. Germline lookup yields CDR1 MNHNY and CDR2 SVGAGI (reference sequence). CDR3 loop: CASNTGTVDSSQPQHF. The CDR3 DNA reads TGTGCCAGCAATACGGGGACAGTCGATAGCAGTCAGCCCCAGCATTTT.

To note about this clonotype: The junction departs from the called germline gene at one end, perhaps through a read error. The rearrangement uses TRBV10-3 and TRBJ2-7; the D is unclear. Germline CDR1 reads ENHRY; CDR2 reads SYGVKD. CDR3 length: 13 residues. The CDR3 sequence is CAISDIVTPEHYF. The CDR3 coding sequence is TGTGCCATCAGTGATATCGTGACGCCGGAGCACTACTTC.

Comments on this clonotype: This sequence may be a read error, since a much larger clone differs from it by one base. V gene TRBV14 combines with J gene TRBJ2-7; no reliable D call. The CDR3 is made up of 11 amino acids. Looked up from germline, CDR1 is SGHDN and CDR2 is FVKESK. The DNA for the CDR3 is TGTGCCAGCAGCCAAAAGTCCGAGCATTACTTC. This gives the protein CASSQKSEHYF.

This clonotype has at least ten counts. This rearrangement joins TRBV13 to TRBJ2-1; D assignment may be TRBD1 or TRBD2 (5 bases each). The CDR3 runs 16 residues. Trimming took off 1 base at V and 8 bases at J, with 18 bases between the two ends. Per germline, CDR1 PRHDT and CDR2 FYEKMQ (reference sequence). CDR3 coding DNA: TGTGCCAGCAGCTTAGCCTCGGGACCCAAAGGGTATGAGCAGTTCTTC. Protein: CASSLASGPKGYEQFF.

At least ten counts were recorded for this clonotype. The V gene is TRBV6-5, the J gene TRBJ2-7; 12 nucleotides align to TRBD1. This CDR3 is built from 13 residues. After removal of 2 bases from V and 11 bases from J, the junction contained 4 bases not matched to a gene. Germline V gene sequence: CDR1 MNHEY, CDR2 SVGAGI. CDR3 amino acids: CASSYGTGGFEYF. The CDR3 bases are TGTGCCAGCAGTTACGGGACAGGGGGCTTCGAGTACTTC.

This chain joins TRBV6-1 and TRBJ1-1; D unresolved. With 5 bases removed from V and 9 bases from J, the gap between germline ends came to 13 bases. Germline CDR1 MNHNS, CDR2 SASEGT. This CDR3 region has 12 residues. CDR3 protein: CASSQHLTQAFF. The CDR3 DNA sequence: TGTGCCAGCAGTCAGCATCTCACGCAAGCTTTCTTT.

The chain couples TRBV6-5 to TRBJ2-1; tentative D call: TRBD2 (6 bases). The DNA end is a closer match to TRBJ2-7, so the J assignment may be wrong. The CDR3 totals 15 residues. Germline CDR1 and CDR2: MNHEY and SVGAGI. CDR3 bases: TGTGCCAGCAGTCGGGAGAGGCCGACCTACAATGAGCAGTACTTC. Amino acids: CASSRERPTYNEQYF.

This clonotype was observed at least ten times. The CDR3 bases are TGTGCCAGCGGGAAGGGGGGAGAGCGCGAGCAGTACTTC. Translation gives CASGKGGEREQYF. The chain combines TRBV11-2 with TRBJ2-7; D tentatively fits TRBD1 or TRBD2 (6 bases each). Germline loops: CDR1 SGHAT, CDR2 FQNNGV. CDR3 size: 13 residues. Trimming took 8 bases from V and 6 from J, leaving 17 bases between them.

This clonotype occurred many times. The V call is TRBV5-5, the J call TRBJ2-3; TRBD1 aligns across 7 bases. The length of the CDR3 is 15 residues. Trimming at V came to 3 bases and at J to 6 bases, leaving 10 bases not matched to a gene. Looked up from germline, CDR1 is SGHKS and CDR2 is YYEKEE (reference sequence). The CDR3 sequence: CASSSGTEVSDTQYF. The CDR3 DNA sequence: TGTGCCAGCAGCTCCGGGACAGAGGTCTCGGATACGCAGTATTTT.

Concerning this clonotype: Germline and junction disagree at one end, which may indicate a read error. V gene TRBV7-9 combines with J gene TRBJ2-7, with D possibly TRBD1 on 6 matching bases. The CDR3 has 12 residues. Germline-derived CDR1 and CDR2 are SEHNR and FQNEAQ (reference sequence). CDR3 in DNA: TGTGCCATCAGCTCTCAGGGGTGGGAGCAGTACTTC. This encodes CAISSQGWEQYF.

Regarding this clonotype: A junction end diverges from the germline sequence, so it may reflect a read error. The chain joins TRBV11-2 to TRBJ2-3, with 9 bases that match TRBD2. The CDR3 extends over 18 amino acids. Per germline, CDR1 SGHAT and CDR2 FQNNGV. The CDR3 DNA reads TGTGCCAGCAGCCTAGCCGTGGGTAGCGGGAGCACCGCAGATATGCAGTATTTT. It codes for CASSLAVGSGSTADMQYF.

Concerning this clonotype itself: Possible read error: a much larger clone is one base away. V usage is TRBV6-2 or TRBV6-3 and J usage is TRBJ1-1; TRBD1 matches 9 bases. CDR1 is MNHEY and CDR2 is SVGEGT in the germline V gene. Unmatched junction bases numbered 9, after V lost 5 bases and J lost 5 bases. The CDR3 is 15 amino acids. The CDR3 sequence is CASSTMTGGSTEAFF. The CDR3 bases are TGTGCCAGCAGTACAATGACAGGGGGTAGTACTGAAGCTTTCTTT.

About this clonotype itself: A junction boundary mismatches the germline segment, possibly from a read error. The J gene is TRBJ2-5, the V gene TRBV10-3; D is ambiguous. This CDR3 contains 15 residues. Germline loops: CDR1 ENHRY, CDR2 SYGVKD. CDR3 in DNA: TGTTCCATCAACCCTTCAGGCGGTGGTCAAGAGACCCAGTACTTC. Translated, it gives CSINPSGGGQETQYF.

With respect to this clonotype: A much larger clone is a single base away; this may be a read error. V usage is TRBV12-3 or TRBV12-4 and J usage is TRBJ1-6; D is unresolved. The length of the CDR3 is 14 residues. CDR3 amino acids: CDSSLEIQNSPLHF. The CDR3 DNA sequence: TGTGACAGCAGTTTAGAGATTCAGAATTCACCCCTCCACTTT.

At least ten counts were recorded for this clonotype. V usage is TRBV6-2 or TRBV6-3 and J usage is TRBJ2-5; D is ambiguous. The CDR3 length is 14 residues. The germline gives CDR1 MNHEY, CDR2 SVGEGT. With 4 bases removed from V and 2 bases from J, the gap between germline ends came to 11 bases. The CDR3 reads CASSFVGPQETQYF. As DNA, the CDR3 is TGTGCCAGCAGTTTTGTCGGGCCGCAAGAGACCCAGTACTTC.

With respect to this clonotype: This may arise from a read error, as a much more abundant clone is one base away. This CDR3 reads CSIRQGGSDGYTF. CDR3 in DNA: TGCAGCATACGACAGGGAGGATCGGATGGCTACACCTTC. V and J are TRBV29-1 and TRBJ1-2, with 7 bases that match TRBD1. Trimming removed 8 bases from V and 6 bases from J; junction bases left unmatched: 12. This CDR3 is built from 13 residues. Germline values: CDR1 SQVTM, CDR2 ANQGSEA.

This clonotype showed up many times. The genes are TRBV5-4 and TRBJ2-5; TRBD2 matches at 8 bases. Per germline, CDR1 SGHNT and CDR2 YYREEE (reference sequence). Trimming took 0 bases from V and 4 from J; bases not matched to a gene: 5. This CDR3 comprises 15 residues. CDR3 in DNA: TGTGCCAGCAGCTTGGCGGGAGGGGCTCGAGAGACCCAGTACTTC. Translation: CASSLAGGARETQYF.

Notes on this clonotype: Here the CDR3 omits its conserved ending phenylalanine or tryptophan, so a read error is the likely source. The chain recombines TRBV10-3 with TRBJ1-5, with TRBD1 matching 7 bases. Germline values: CDR1 ENHRY, CDR2 SYGVKD. The CDR3 contains 17 residues. Losses at the gene ends were 3 bases for V and 2 bases for J; bases not matched to a gene: 10. CDR3: CAISDTKAGGGNQPQHL. DNA for the CDR3: TGTGCCATCAGTGATACTAAGGCAGGGGGAGGCAATCAGCCCCAGCATCTT.

As to this clonotype: One junction end disagrees with the germline gene, perhaps due to a read error. This chain uses TRBV6-1 with TRBJ2-1, with TRBD1 as a possible D gene (6 bases). Germline V lookup: CDR1 MNHNS, CDR2 SASEGT. The CDR3 totals 15 residues. The chain's CDR3 is CVSSDSGTSYNEQFF. The CDR3 nucleotides read TGTGTCAGCAGTGACTCCGGGACATCCTACAATGAGCAGTTCTTC.